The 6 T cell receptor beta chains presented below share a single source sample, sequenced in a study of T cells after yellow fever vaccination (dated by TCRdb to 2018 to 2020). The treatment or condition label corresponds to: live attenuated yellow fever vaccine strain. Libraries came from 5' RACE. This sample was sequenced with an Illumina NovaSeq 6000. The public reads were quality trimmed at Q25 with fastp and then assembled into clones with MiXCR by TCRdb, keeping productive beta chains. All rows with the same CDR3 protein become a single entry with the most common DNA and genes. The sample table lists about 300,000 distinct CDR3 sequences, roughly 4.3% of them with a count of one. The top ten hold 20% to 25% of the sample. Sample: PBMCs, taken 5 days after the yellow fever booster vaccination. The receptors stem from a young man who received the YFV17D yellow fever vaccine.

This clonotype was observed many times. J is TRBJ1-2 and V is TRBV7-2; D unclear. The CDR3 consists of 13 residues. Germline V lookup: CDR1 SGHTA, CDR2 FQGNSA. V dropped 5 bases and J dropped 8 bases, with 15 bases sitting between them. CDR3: CASSPTAFRGYTF. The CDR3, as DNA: TGTGCCAGCAGCCCCACAGCGTTTCGGGGCTACACCTTC.

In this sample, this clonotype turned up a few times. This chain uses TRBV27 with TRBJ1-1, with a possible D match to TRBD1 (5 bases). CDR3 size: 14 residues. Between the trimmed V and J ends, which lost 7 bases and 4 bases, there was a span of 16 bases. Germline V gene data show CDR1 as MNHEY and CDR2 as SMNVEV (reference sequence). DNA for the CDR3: TGTGCCAGCACTCGGTCGAGGGGTAGCACTGAAGCTTTCTTT. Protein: CASTRSRGSTEAFF.

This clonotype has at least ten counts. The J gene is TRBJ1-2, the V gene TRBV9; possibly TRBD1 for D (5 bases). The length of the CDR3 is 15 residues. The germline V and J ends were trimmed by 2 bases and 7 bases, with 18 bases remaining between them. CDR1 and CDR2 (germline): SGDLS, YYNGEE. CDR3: CASSVGLEGGVGYTF. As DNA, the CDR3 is TGTGCCAGCAGCGTCGGATTAGAGGGAGGGGTTGGCTACACCTTC. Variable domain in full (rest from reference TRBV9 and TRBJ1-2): DSGVTQTPKHLITATGQRVTLRCSPRSGDLSVYWYQQSLDQGLQFLIQYYNGEERAKGNILERFSAQQFPDLHSELNLSSLELGDSALYFCASSVGLEGGVGYTFGSGTRLTVV.

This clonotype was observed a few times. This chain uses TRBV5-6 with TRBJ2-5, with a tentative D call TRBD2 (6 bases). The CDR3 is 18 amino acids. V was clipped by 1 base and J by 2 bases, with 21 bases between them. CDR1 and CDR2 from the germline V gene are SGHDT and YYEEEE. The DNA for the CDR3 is TGTGCCAGCAGCTTGTACTCAGGGACGGGGAGGTGGCAAGAGACCCAGTACTTC. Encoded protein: CASSLYSGTGRWQETQYF.

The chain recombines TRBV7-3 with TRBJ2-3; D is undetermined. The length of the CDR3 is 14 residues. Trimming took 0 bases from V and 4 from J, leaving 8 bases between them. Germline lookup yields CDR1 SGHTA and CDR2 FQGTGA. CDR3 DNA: TGTGCCAGCAGCTTAACCTCCTTGGCAGATACGCAGTATTTT. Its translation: CASSLTSLADTQYF. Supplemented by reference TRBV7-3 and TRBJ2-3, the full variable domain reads GAGVSQTPSNKVTEKGKYVELRCDPISGHTALYWYRQSLGQGPEFLIYFQGTGAADDSGLPNDRFFAVRPEGSVSTLKIQRTERGDSAVYLCASSLTSLADTQYFGPGTRLTVL.

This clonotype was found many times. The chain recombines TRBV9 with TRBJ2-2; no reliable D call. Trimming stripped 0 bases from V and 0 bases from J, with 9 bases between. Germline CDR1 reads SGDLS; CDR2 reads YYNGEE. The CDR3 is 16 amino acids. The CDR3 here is CASSVGEQPNTGELFF. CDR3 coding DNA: TGTGCCAGCAGCGTAGGGGAACAGCCGAACACCGGGGAGCTGTTTTTT. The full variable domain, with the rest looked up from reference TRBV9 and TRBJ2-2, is DSGVTQTPKHLITATGQRVTLRCSPRSGDLSVYWYQQSLDQGLQFLIQYYNGEERAKGNILERFSAQQFPDLHSELNLSSLELGDSALYFCASSVGEQPNTGELFFGEGSRLTVL.